This passage covers 21 T cell receptor beta chains from one sample sequenced in a study of Ad26.COV2.S vaccination and SARS-CoV-2 variants. Described treatment: roughly 20 received Ad26.COV2.S at low or high dose, single or two shots; about 5 received placebo; per-sample allocation not given. Repertoires come from day 63 after the first vaccine or placebo injection. This table comes from immunoSEQ multiplex PCR, and its TCRdb copy is limited to in-frame clones, with some not included. Here the sample spans around 450,000 clones, 90% being singletons. The input for sequencing was peripheral blood, taken in a trial of Ad26.COV2.S vaccine versus placebo. The receptors were sampled from a person between 18 and 65 years old who received the Ad26.COV2.S COVID-19 vaccine or a placebo.

This clone was picked up one time. The rearrangement links TRBV7-9 to TRBJ2-7, with 7 bases lining up with TRBD1. J lost 6 bases, V lost 2 bases, and 16 bases had no gene match. This CDR3 region has 17 residues. The germline V gene encodes CDR1 SEHNR and CDR2 FQNEAQ (reference sequence). The chain's CDR3 is CASSLLQGPFRSGEQYF. CDR3 coding DNA: TGTGCCAGCAGCTTATTACAGGGGCCTTTCAGATCGGGCGAGCAGTACTTC. Using reference TRBV7-9 and TRBJ2-7 for the parts outside the CDR3, the full variable domain is DTGVSQNPRHKITKRGQNVTFRCDPISEHNRLYWYRQTLGQGPEFLTYFQNEAQLEKSRLLSDRFSAERPKGSFSTLEIQRTEQGDSAMYLCASSLLQGPFRSGEQYFGPGTRLTVT.

This clone was seen more than once but under ten times. CDR3 coding DNA: TGTGCCAGCAGTCCCCGGACAGCAAATAATTCACCCCTCCACTTT. Translated: CASSPRTANNSPLHF. The genes are TRBV6-2 or TRBV6-3 and TRBJ1-6; tentatively, D is TRBD1 (6 bases). Germline values: CDR1 MNHEY, CDR2 SVGEGT. The V gene lost 5 bases and the J gene lost 5 bases, with 13 bases spanning the gap. The CDR3 has 15 amino acids.

The chain employs TRBV28 and TRBJ2-1; D unclear. Trimming took off 4 bases at V and 10 bases at J, with 8 bases between the two ends. Germline V gives CDR1 MDHEN, CDR2 SYDVKM. The CDR3 has 11 amino acids. CDR3 DNA: TGTGCCAGCAGTTCCCGGGCCGAGCAGTTCTTC. It translates to CASSSRAEQFF.

This chain uses TRBV27 with TRBJ2-5; 8 positions match TRBD1. The CDR3 consists of 14 residues. The trim removed 2 bases at V and 2 bases at J, leaving 1 base unmatched. CDR1 and CDR2 from the germline V gene are MNHEY and SMNVEV (reference sequence). The CDR3 DNA sequence: TGTGCCAGCAGTTTAAGGACAGGGCAAGAGACCCAGTACTTC. This translates into CASSLRTGQETQYF.

V gene TRBV6-4 combines with J gene TRBJ2-5; TRBD1 agrees at 11 bases. Trimming removed 2 bases from V and 6 bases from J; junction bases left unmatched: 2. This CDR3 has 14 amino acids. From germline, CDR1 is MRHNA and CDR2 SNTAGT. This CDR3 reads CASSDGTGGKTQYF. Here the CDR3 DNA reads TGTGCCAGCAGTGACGGGACAGGGGGAAAGACCCAGTACTTC.

As for this clone: The sample has other DNA sequences that encode this CDR3 too. The chain joins TRBV24-1 to TRBJ2-5; no firm D call. V lost 2 bases, J lost 0 bases, and 0 bases lay in between. This CDR3 region has 12 residues. Germline V CDR1 and CDR2: KGHDR, SFDVKD. This chain's CDR3 is CATSDYQETQYF. The CDR3 DNA sequence: TGTGCCACCAGTGATTACCAAGAGACCCAGTACTTC.

This rearrangement joins TRBV28 to TRBJ1-6; no reliable D call. The CDR3 runs to 13 residues. Trimming stripped 2 bases from V and 14 bases from J, with 13 bases between. The V gene's germline CDR1 is MDHEN and CDR2 SYDVKM. In DNA, the CDR3 is TGTGCCAGCAGTTTACAGGTGGGGTCGACCCTCCACTTT. Its protein is CASSLQVGSTLHF.

The chain employs TRBV7-9 and TRBJ1-6; no reliable D call. The CDR3 totals 13 residues. Germline V gene data show CDR1 as SEHNR and CDR2 as FQNEAQ (reference sequence). The V end was cut by 1 base, the J end by 13 bases, with 11 bases between. The CDR3 protein is CASSLDPVYPLHF. The CDR3 DNA reads as TGTGCCAGCAGCTTAGATCCAGTTTACCCCCTCCACTTT.

V is TRBV5-6 and J is TRBJ2-3, with D possibly TRBD2 on 6 matching bases. Germline lookup yields CDR1 SGHDT and CDR2 YYEEEE. The V end lost 4 bases, the J end lost 0 bases, and 9 bases lay between the germline ends. The CDR3 length is 14 residues. The CDR3, as DNA: TGTGCCAGCAGCAAGGGACTGAGCACAGATACGCAGTATTTT. It yields the protein CASSKGLSTDTQYF.

This chain links TRBV28 with TRBJ2-1, with 7 positions matching TRBD1. Looked up from germline, CDR1 is MDHEN and CDR2 is SYDVKM. The trim removed 2 bases at V and 15 bases at J, leaving 4 bases unmatched. The CDR3 has 11 residues. The CDR3 nucleotides read TGTGCCAGCAGTTTAAAAAGGGGGCGGTTCTTC. Amino acid sequence: CASSLKRGRFF.

CDR3 nucleotide sequence: TGCGCCAGCAGCTTGACAGGGGACAGGGCAAGCAATCAGCCCCAGCATTTT. The encoded protein is CASSLTGDRASNQPQHF. V gene TRBV5-1 combines with J gene TRBJ1-5, with 9 bases that match TRBD1. The CDR3 covers 17 residues. The germline V gene has CDR1 SGHRS and CDR2 YFSETQ. V lost 1 base, J lost 1 base, and 6 bases stayed unmatched.

The rearrangement links TRBV19 to TRBJ2-7; 12 bases map to TRBD1. J gave up 5 bases and V 3 bases, and 5 bases lay outside the gene matches. CDR1 LNHDA and CDR2 SQIVND come from the germline V gene (reference sequence). CDR3 length: 15 amino acids. CDR3 loop: CASSIPGTGGDEQYF. CDR3 nucleotides: TGTGCCAGTAGTATCCCCGGGACAGGGGGCGACGAGCAGTACTTC.

V and J are TRBV18 and TRBJ2-4; the D is unclear. V lost 1 base to trimming and J lost 0 bases, with 10 bases between them. The CDR3 is 16 residues long. CDR1 is KGHSH, CDR2 LQKENI, per germline. The CDR3: CASSPRDKIAKNIQYF. DNA of the CDR3: TGTGCCAGCTCACCACGAGACAAGATAGCCAAAAACATTCAGTACTTC.

The V and J genes are TRBV29-1 and TRBJ1-2; D is unclear. Germline CDR1 and CDR2: SQVTM and ANQGSEA. The CDR3 consists of 12 residues. Trimming shortened V by 0 bases and J by 8 bases, and 10 bases separated the two germline ends. CDR3 nucleotides: TGCAGCGTTGAAGATCGGGCTTACGGCTACACCTTC. Translation: CSVEDRAYGYTF.

Details on this clone: At one boundary the junction diverges from the germline segment, which might be a read error. The chain couples TRBV7-6 to TRBJ1-4; a possible D gene is TRBD1 (5 bases). This CDR3 has 16 amino acids. CDR1 is SGHVS, CDR2 FNYEAQ, per germline. The CDR3 region is CASSLAGGTTNEKLFF. The CDR3 nucleotides read TGTGCCAGCAGCCTAGCGGGGGGAACAACTAATGAAAAACTGTTTTTT.

The rearrangement joins TRBV30 to TRBJ2-7; 7 bases line up with TRBD2. Germline V gives CDR1 GTSNPN, CDR2 SVGIG (reference sequence). The CDR3 is 14 amino acids. Germline trimming cut 4 bases from V and 0 bases from J; bases unmatched to any gene: 6. CDR3 sequence (DNA): TGTGCCTGGACGTATAGCGGGTACTCCTACGAGCAGTACTTC. This translates into CAWTYSGYSYEQYF.

The gene calls are TRBV11-2 and TRBJ2-3, with 7 bases matching TRBD1. V gave up 4 bases and J gave up 2 bases; unmatched junction bases: 6. Germline V gene lookup returns CDR1 SGHAT and CDR2 FQNNGV. This CDR3 is 15 amino acids long. CDR3: CASSSRGTHTDTQYF. CDR3 DNA sequence: TGTGCCAGCAGCTCCAGGGGGACCCACACAGATACGCAGTATTTT.

The chain joins TRBV5-1 to TRBJ1-6; D uncertain. Germline CDR1 is SGHRS and CDR2 is YFSETQ. V lost 4 bases to trimming and J lost 7 bases, with 15 bases between them. The CDR3 runs 15 residues. This CDR3 is CASSLGLEGNSPLHF. CDR3 nucleotide sequence: TGCGCCAGCAGCCTAGGACTAGAAGGGAATTCACCCCTCCACTTT.

The chain recombines TRBV11-2 with TRBJ2-1, with D possibly TRBD1 on 5 matching bases. CDR3 length: 12 residues. Looked up from germline, CDR1 is SGHAT and CDR2 is FQNNGV. V lost 4 bases to trimming and J lost 6 bases, with 7 bases between them. CDR3 protein: CASSWQGNEQFF. Here the CDR3 DNA reads TGTGCCAGCAGCTGGCAGGGCAATGAGCAGTTCTTC.

V gene TRBV9 combines with J gene TRBJ2-7, with 7 bases aligning to TRBD1. The V gene's germline CDR1 is SGDLS and CDR2 YYNGEE. This CDR3 has 13 amino acids. After removal of 0 bases from V and 7 bases from J, the junction contained 4 bases not matched to a gene. CDR3 region: CASSVDGTVEQYF. DNA of the CDR3: TGTGCCAGCAGCGTAGATGGGACAGTTGAGCAGTACTTC.

The chain recombines TRBV5-1 with TRBJ2-2, with TRBD2 identical over 13 bases. Germline CDR1 reads SGHRS; CDR2 reads YFSETQ. V gave up 4 bases and J gave up 0 bases; unmatched junction bases: 3. CDR3 length: 17 amino acids. The CDR3 here is CASSKGLAGANTGELFF. In DNA form, the CDR3 reads TGCGCCAGCAGCAAAGGACTAGCGGGAGCGAACACCGGGGAGCTGTTTTTT.